Listed below are T cell receptor beta chains from one sample, sequenced in a study of high-grade serous ovarian cancer treatment subgroups. Using immunoSEQ multiplex PCR, the repertoire was profiled, and TCRdb retains in-frame clones only, with some absent. The data hold some 6,000 clones, with around 79% observed a single time. Source material: tumor tissue. The receptors come from a human donor with high-grade serous ovarian cancer. The CDR3 runs from the conserved cysteine through the conserved F or W. D genes are given only for firm matches. Expanded clones get a size class; other rows say once, few or many, or leave the size out.

>TRBV5-5|TRBJ1-5|NA|NA
CASSLLQYNQPQHF
TGTGCCAGCAGCTTGCTCCAGTACAATCAGCCCCAGCATTTT
>TRBV5-4|TRBJ2-7|TRBD2|NA
CASSYLAGGPYEQYF
TGTGCCAGCAGCTACTTAGCGGGGGGGCCCTACGAGCAGTACTTC
>TRBV27|TRBJ2-3|NA|NA
CASSFGSTDTQYF
TGTGCCAGCAGTTTTGGTAGCACAGATACGCAGTATTTT
>TRBV5-5|TRBJ1-6|NA|NA
CASSLADSPLHF
TGTGCCAGCAGCTTGGCAGATTCACCCCTCCACTTT
>TRBV19|TRBJ2-1|TRBD2|once
CASSKGGPRSYNEQFF
TGTGCCAGTAGTAAGGGAGGGCCACGTTCTTACAATGAGCAGTTCTTC
>TRBV11-3|TRBJ1-1|NA|medium-sized
CASSLSVVTEAFF
TGTGCCAGCAGCTTAAGTGTCGTCACTGAAGCTTTCTTT
>TRBV6-4|TRBJ2-2|TRBD1|NA
CASSIQGRTGELFF
TGTGCCAGCAGTATACAGGGGCGCACCGGGGAGCTGTTTTTT
>TRBV25-1|TRBJ1-2|NA|NA
CASSESRVSPNYGYTF
TGTGCCAGCAGTGAATCCCGGGTTTCACCTAACTATGGCTACACCTTC
>TRBV5-6|TRBJ2-2|TRBD1|NA
CASSPRTGRPGELFF
TGTGCCAGCAGCCCCAGGACAGGGCGCCCCGGGGAGCTGTTTTTT
>TRBV19|TRBJ1-5|NA|few
CASSIDIGVGQPQHF
TGTGCCAGTAGTATAGATATCGGGGTCGGTCAGCCCCAGCATTTT
>TRBV5-1|TRBJ2-3|NA|NA
CASSLGQHTDTQYF
TGCGCCAGCAGCTTGGGACAGCACACAGATACGCAGTATTTT
>TRBV5-1|TRBJ2-5|TRBD2|NA
CASSSGTSGVETQYF
TGCGCCAGCAGCTCCGGGACTAGCGGTGTGGAGACCCAGTACTTC
>TRBV11-3|TRBJ2-3|NA|NA
CASSLESGFSTDTQYF
TGTGCCAGCAGCTTAGAGTCAGGGTTTAGCACAGATACGCAGTATTTT
>TRBV18|TRBJ2-7|NA|NA
CASSRRTDSYEQYF
TGTGCCAGCTCACGTCGGACAGACTCCTACGAGCAGTACTTC
>TRBV19|TRBJ1-5|NA|NA
CASSITSVNNQPQHF
TGTGCCAGTAGTATTACGTCCGTAAACAATCAGCCCCAGCATTTT
>TRBV4-2|TRBJ1-2|NA|NA
CASSQVGAHYGYTF
TGTGCCAGCAGCCAAGTTGGAGCCCACTATGGCTACACCTTC
>TRBV4-1|TRBJ1-1|TRBD1|few
CASSQVWDREAFF
TGCGCCAGCAGCCAAGTTTGGGACAGGGAAGCTTTCTTT
>TRBV7-9|TRBJ2-5|NA|NA
CASRSNRGGGGYSETQYF
TGTGCCAGCAGGTCGAACCGTGGCGGTGGAGGGTACTCAGAGACCCAGTACTTC
>TRBV7-2|TRBJ1-2|NA|NA
CASSLRSEKPYGYTF
TGTGCCAGCAGCTTAAGGTCAGAGAAGCCTTATGGCTACACCTTC
>TRBV9|TRBJ1-5|NA|few
CASSVALSGAPQHF
TGTGCCAGCAGCGTAGCTCTGTCTGGGGCACCCCAGCATTTT
>TRBV19|TRBJ1-2|NA|NA
CASSLTDLAYGYTF
TGTGCCAGTAGTCTAACAGATTTAGCTTATGGCTACACCTTC
>TRBV18|TRBJ2-4|NA|NA
CASSQGPTKNIQYF
TGTGCCAGCTCACAGGGGCCAACCAAAAACATTCAGTACTTC
>TRBV28|TRBJ1-2|NA|few
CASSTRDRYF
TGTGCCAGCAGTACCCGGGACCGTTACTTC
>TRBV5-1|TRBJ2-3|NA|once
CASSPDQWTDTQYF
TGCGCCAGCAGCCCCGACCAATGGACAGATACGCAGTATTTT
>TRBV15|TRBJ1-6|TRBD1|NA
CATSDLGQTNSPLHF
TGTGCCACCAGCGACCTGGGACAGACAAATTCACCCCTCCACTTT
>TRBV2|TRBJ1-1|NA|NA
CASKGGNTEAFF
TGTGCCAGTAAGGGAGGGAACACTGAAGCTTTCTTT
>TRBV7-8|TRBJ2-7|NA|NA
CASSQPGHLYEQYF
TGTGCCAGCAGCCAACCGGGACATCTCTACGAGCAGTACTTC
>TRBV7-6|TRBJ1-3|TRBD1|NA
CASSPQGGTSGNTIYF
TGTGCCAGCAGTCCGCAGGGGGGAACCTCTGGAAACACCATATATTTT
>TRBV10-3|TRBJ1-2|NA|few
CAISESDYGYTF
TGTGCCATCAGTGAGTCGGACTATGGCTACACCTTC
>TRBV19|TRBJ2-7|NA|few
CASSIDSQAASYEQYF
TGTGCCAGTAGTATAGATAGTCAGGCGGCTTCGTACGAGCAGTACTTC
>TRBV30|TRBJ1-2|NA|NA
CAWSQGDYGYTF
TGTGCCTGGAGTCAGGGTGACTATGGCTACACCTTC
>TRBV4-3|TRBJ2-1|TRBD2|NA
CASSRGLAGGSSYNEQFF
TGCGCCAGCAGCCGAGGACTAGCGGGGGGGAGCTCCTACAATGAGCAGTTCTTC
>TRBV27|TRBJ1-5|TRBD1|NA
CASSPSRRGTGYDQPQHF
TGTGCCAGCAGTCCATCTCGCCGGGGGACAGGGTACGATCAGCCCCAGCATTTT
>TRBV5-6|TRBJ2-7|NA|few
CASSLAPYGGAYEQYF
TGTGCCAGCAGCTTGGCCCCCTACGGGGGTGCCTACGAGCAGTACTTC
>TRBV29-1|TRBJ1-1|NA|NA
CSSQNTEAFF
TGCAGCTCTCAGAACACTGAAGCTTTCTTT
>TRBV5-5|TRBJ1-3|NA|NA
CASSMAAGSHSGNTIYF
TGTGCCAGCAGCATGGCGGCGGGGTCTCACTCTGGAAACACCATATATTTT
>TRBV7-2|TRBJ1-3|TRBD1|NA
CASSLGTGAGNTIYF
TGTGCCAGCAGCTTAGGGACAGGGGCTGGAAACACCATATATTTT
>TRBV5-4|TRBJ2-7|TRBD2|NA
CASSFRGAYEQYF
TGTGCCAGCAGCTTCCGGGGGGCCTACGAGCAGTACTTC
>TRBV10-2|TRBJ1-1|NA|NA
CASMRGGYTEAFF
TGCGCCAGCATGCGGGGGGGGTACACTGAAGCTTTCTTT
>TRBV6-1|TRBJ1-2|NA|NA
CASSEVLSYYGYTF
TGTGCCAGCAGTGAAGTCCTAAGCTACTATGGCTACACCTTC
>TRBV5-8|TRBJ1-2|TRBD1|hyperexpanded
CASSHGTGNGYTF
TGTGCCAGCAGCCACGGGACAGGGAATGGCTACACCTTC
>TRBV6-1|TRBJ1-1|NA|NA
CASRRRDMNTEAFF
TGTGCCAGCAGGAGACGGGATATGAACACTGAAGCTTTCTTT
>TRBV9|TRBJ1-2|NA|NA
CASSARRILSYGYTF
TGTGCCAGCAGCGCCAGACGGATATTGAGCTATGGCTACACCTTC
>TRBV6-6|TRBJ1-2|TRBD1|few
CASSIDREDYGYTF
TGTGCCAGCAGCATCGACAGGGAGGACTATGGCTACACCTTC
>TRBV10-3|TRBJ1-1|NA|NA
CAISEGTTEAFF
TGTGCCATCAGTGAGGGGACCACTGAAGCTTTCTTT
>TRBV6-6|TRBJ2-7|TRBD1|NA
CASSYSRTGAYEQYF
TGTGCCAGCAGTTACTCGAGGACAGGAGCCTACGAGCAGTACTTC
>TRBV9|TRBJ2-1|TRBD2|few
CASSSRDYMNEQFF
TGTGCCAGCAGCTCCCGGGACTACATGAATGAGCAGTTCTTC
>TRBV19|TRBJ1-4|TRBD1|NA
CASLPGQGSEKLFF
TGTGCCAGTTTACCGGGACAGGGAAGTGAAAAACTGTTTTTT
>TRBV14|TRBJ2-5|NA|NA
CASSHERRWGQETQYF
TGTGCCAGCAGCCATGAGAGAAGGTGGGGGCAAGAGACCCAGTACTTC
>TRBV2|TRBJ1-5|NA|NA
CASSGTSNQPQHF
TGTGCCAGCAGCGGTACTAGCAATCAGCCCCAGCATTTT
>TRBV19|TRBJ2-7|TRBD2|once
CASSIDYQRRGNEQYF
TGTGCCAGTAGTATAGATTATCAGCGGCGGGGGAACGAGCAGTACTTC
>TRBV5-1|TRBJ2-3|NA|NA
CASSLGTSDTQYF
TGCGCCAGCAGCTTGGGGACCTCAGATACGCAGTATTTT
>TRBV7-9|TRBJ2-7|TRBD2|NA
CASSPGLGLSEQYF
TGTGCCAGCAGTCCCGGACTAGGCTTGAGCGAGCAGTACTTC
>TRBV29-1|TRBJ2-3|NA|NA
CSVVSPGDDTQYF
TGCAGCGTTGTGTCTCCAGGGGACGATACGCAGTATTTT
>TRBV5-1|TRBJ1-2|NA|few
CASSLFTNNYGYTF
TGCGCCAGCAGCTTGTTTACGAACAACTATGGCTACACCTTC
>TRBV18|TRBJ1-3|NA|NA
CASSPAGSGRFSGNTIYF
TGTGCCAGCTCACCAGCCGGCTCCGGACGGTTCTCTGGAAACACCATATATTTT
>TRBV5-1|TRBJ1-6|TRBD1|NA
CASRQRTRGSAYNSPLHF
TGCGCCAGCAGACAGAGGACCAGGGGGAGTGCCTATAATTCACCCCTCCACTTT
>TRBV15|TRBJ2-1|NA|NA
CATTPGETTSGEQFF
TGTGCCACCACCCCAGGAGAGACGACCAGTGGTGAGCAGTTCTTC
>TRBV7-8|TRBJ2-5|TRBD1|NA
CASSLRGQGAQETQYF
TGTGCCAGCAGCTTAAGGGGACAGGGGGCTCAAGAGACCCAGTACTTC
>TRBV7-8|TRBJ2-7|TRBD2|NA
CASSSGTSGGLYEQYF
TGTGCCAGCAGCTCCGGGACTAGCGGGGGACTATACGAGCAGTACTTC